This T cell receptor beta chain was found in a study of T cells in Graves' hyperthyroidism and ophthalmopathy. The study's findings and limits: Appearing also in blood were most of the thyroid clonotypes expanded above 0.001.

Worth noting for this clonotype: The target antigen is unknown. This CDR3 fails to terminate in the conserved phenylalanine or tryptophan, so it likely reflects a read error.

The CDR3 spans 15 residues. Unmatched junction bases numbered 6, after V lost 4 bases and J lost 5 bases. Germline V gives CDR1 MNHEY, CDR2 SMNVEV (reference sequence). What was amplified from RNA transcripts were TCR beta CDR3 regions. TCR CDR3 regions were first amplified by RT-PCR with HTBI primers. MiXCR, applied by TCRdb to the multiplex PCR reads, yields one record per CDR3 protein. The sample lists some 250,000 distinct CDR3 sequences; roughly 14% were seen once. Exclusions: uncontrolled infection, other autoimmune disease, pregnancy, lactation. Blood from later-ophthalmopathy patients was taken at first hyperthyroidism diagnosis.

This clonotype was sampled from a woman aged 40 to 49 with Graves' hyperthyroidism that later progressed to Graves' ophthalmopathy. The gene calls are TRBV27 and TRBJ2-7; 12 bases line up with TRBD2. The specimen sequenced was blood. The CDR3, as DNA: TGTGCCAGCAGTTCCACTCTAGCGGGAGGGGACGAGCAGTACTCC. This translates into CASSSTLAGGDEQYS.